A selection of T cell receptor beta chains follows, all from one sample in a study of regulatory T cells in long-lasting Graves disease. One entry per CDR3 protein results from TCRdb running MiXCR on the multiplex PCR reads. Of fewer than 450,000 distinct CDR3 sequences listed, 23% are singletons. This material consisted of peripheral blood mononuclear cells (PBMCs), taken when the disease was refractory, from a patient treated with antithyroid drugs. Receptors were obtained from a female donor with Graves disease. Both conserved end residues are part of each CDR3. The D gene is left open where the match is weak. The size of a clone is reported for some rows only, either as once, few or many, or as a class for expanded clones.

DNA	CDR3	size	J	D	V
TGTGCCAGCAGCTTAGGCCCCTCAGACAATGAGCAGTTCTTC	CASSLGPSDNEQFF	.	TRBJ2-1	.	TRBV7-9
TGCAGTGCTCGGGGGGACTCTGGGGCCAACGTCCTGACTTTC	CSARGDSGANVLTF	.	TRBJ2-6	TRBD2	TRBV20-1
TGTGCCAGCAGCGATGGCGGGGCTGGTGAGCAGTACTTC	CASSDGGAGEQYF	many	TRBJ2-7	.	TRBV6-1
TGTGCCAGCAGGACACTCCCCATGGTGGACAATGAGCAGTTCTTC	CASRTLPMVDNEQFF	.	TRBJ2-1	.	TRBV2
TGCGCCAGCAGCTTGGCCACAACAACAGGAAACTATGGCTACACCTTC	CASSLATTTGNYGYTF	.	TRBJ1-2	.	TRBV5-1
TGTGCCAGCAGTGATTCGGGACCACAAGAGACCCAGTACTTC	CASSDSGPQETQYF	many	TRBJ2-5	.	TRBV2
TGCAGTGCCAGCGTCGACAGCTACGAGCAGTACTTC	CSASVDSYEQYF	many	TRBJ2-7	.	TRBV20-1
TGTGCCTGGAGTCGGGCAGGGAGGGCGGACTATGGCTACACCTTC	CAWSRAGRADYGYTF	.	TRBJ1-2	.	TRBV30
TGTGCCAGTAGTAAATTAGGGCGGAACAATGAGCAGTTCTTC	CASSKLGRNNEQFF	once	TRBJ2-1	.	TRBV19
TGCAGCGTTGCCTCACAGCCTGAAGCTTTCTTT	CSVASQPEAFF	.	TRBJ1-1	.	TRBV29-1
TGTGCCAGTAGTAGACAGATCTCCTACGAGCAGTACTTC	CASSRQISYEQYF	.	TRBJ2-7	.	TRBV19
TGTGCCAGTAGGAATGGACAGGGGGCCGGGGAGCTGTTTTTT	CASRNGQGAGELFF	.	TRBJ2-2	TRBD1	TRBV19
TGTGCCAGCAGCGTAGAACGGGGCCCTGTGAGACGGTCTGGGGCCAACGTCCTGACTTTC	CASSVERGPVRRSGANVLTF	few	TRBJ2-6	.	TRBV9
TGTGCCAGCAGCCTGACAGACCCGGGAATCAAAAACATTCAGTACTTC	CASSLTDPGIKNIQYF	many	TRBJ2-4	.	TRBV12-3/TRBV12-4
TGCAGTGCTAGATTCACAGATACGCAGTATTTT	CSARFTDTQYF	many	TRBJ2-3	.	TRBV20-1
TGTGCCAGCAGAGGAGGGACTAGCGGGAGCTCAGATACGCAGTATTTT	CASRGGTSGSSDTQYF	.	TRBJ2-3	TRBD2	TRBV2
TGTGCCAGCAGTCCGTCCGGGACAAGGATCGGGGAGCAGTACTTC	CASSPSGTRIGEQYF	many	TRBJ2-7	.	TRBV27